These 10 T cell receptor beta chains originate from one sample sequenced in a study of CD8 T cells in Susac syndrome. Random hexamers primed reverse transcription of about 0.5 to 1 ug RNA. One entry per CDR3 protein results from TCRdb running MiXCR on the immunoSEQ multiplex PCR reads. The sample holds 130,000 or so distinct CDR3 sequences, just under 95% seen once. Sequencing was carried out using CD8+ T cells from PBMCs. These receptors were collected from a human donor with Susac syndrome.

The chain carries TRBV11-2 and TRBJ2-3; TRBD2 might be the D (7 bases). The CDR3 is made up of 16 amino acids. Trimming took 5 bases from V and 11 from J, leaving 26 bases between them. The V gene's germline CDR1 is SGHAT and CDR2 FQNNGV. Here the CDR3 reads CASSPPGGGVVGEQYF. The CDR3 nucleotides are TGTGCCAGCAGCCCCCCTGGCGGGGGCGTGGTGGGGGAGCAGTATTTT.

V is TRBV30 and J is TRBJ2-3; 9 nucleotides align to TRBD2. Unmatched junction bases numbered 12, after V lost 2 bases and J lost 6 bases. There are 16 residues in the CDR3. CDR1 is GTSNPN and CDR2 is SVGIG in the germline V gene (reference sequence). For the CDR3, the DNA is TGTGCCTGGAGTCCTTGGGAGGTAGCGGGGGCGGATACGCAGTATTTT. As protein: CAWSPWEVAGADTQYF.

This clonotype was seen more than once but under ten times. V and J are TRBV27 and TRBJ2-7, with D unresolved. This CDR3 has 13 amino acids. V lost 3 bases to trimming and J lost 2 bases, with 8 bases between them. CDR1 is MNHEY, CDR2 SMNVEV, per germline (reference sequence). CDR3 DNA sequence: TGTGCCAGCAGTTTTGGCAGTACCTACGAGCAGTACTTC. Its protein is CASSFGSTYEQYF.

The chain employs TRBV21-1 and TRBJ1-5. TRBV21-1 is shown as a pseudogene. The CDR3 is made up of 14 amino acids. The CDR3 bases are TGTGCCAGCAGCAAAGCGATCGAGAATCAGCCCCAGCATTTT. Amino acid sequence: CASSKAIENQPQHF.

This chain connects TRBV9 to TRBJ2-7; 9 bases agree with TRBD1. Germline lookup yields CDR1 SGDLS and CDR2 YYNGEE. V shed 2 bases and J 5 bases; nucleotides not matched to a gene: 5. The CDR3 consists of 14 residues. Written as DNA, the CDR3 is TGTGCCAGCAGCGTGGGACAGGGCGTGGACGAGCAGTACTTC. It codes for CASSVGQGVDEQYF.

This chain uses TRBV27 with TRBJ2-7; the match to TRBD2 covers 9 bases. This CDR3 has 15 residues. CDR1 is MNHEY and CDR2 is SMNVEV in the germline V gene (reference sequence). The V gene end was trimmed by 3 bases and the J gene end by 5 bases; junction bases not matched to a gene: 8. CDR3 protein: CASSFWRGGLNEQYF. CDR3 in DNA: TGTGCCAGCAGTTTCTGGCGGGGGGGCCTAAACGAGCAGTACTTC.

A single count supports this clonotype. The V call is TRBV6-5, the J call TRBJ1-6; 7 bases are shared with TRBD1. V shed 0 bases, J shed 9 bases, and the junction held 8 bases outside the gene matches. CDR1 and CDR2 from the germline V gene are MNHEY and SVGAGI. CDR3 size: 16 residues. CDR3 DNA sequence: TGTGCCAGCAGTTACTCGAGAGGGACAGCGGGTTCACCCCTCCACTTT. Translating it yields CASSYSRGTAGSPLHF.

V is TRBV5-6 and J is TRBJ2-7; no clear D gene. Germline CDR1 is SGHDT and CDR2 is YYEEEE. With 0 bases removed from V and 2 bases from J, the gap between germline ends came to 12 bases. The CDR3 is made up of 15 amino acids. CDR3 amino acids: CASSLEGWGTYEQYF. CDR3 sequence (DNA): TGTGCCAGCAGCTTGGAGGGCTGGGGTACCTACGAGCAGTACTTC.

This clonotype is a singleton in its sample. The V and J genes are TRBV6-2 or TRBV6-3 and TRBJ2-5; D is unclear. The CDR3 runs 12 residues. CDR1 MNHEY and CDR2 SVGEGT come from the germline V gene. The V gene lost 2 bases and the J gene lost 7 bases, with 8 bases spanning the gap. The chain's CDR3 is CASSYPEGTQYF. The CDR3 nucleotides read TGTGCCAGCAGTTACCCCGAAGGGACCCAGTACTTC.

The rearrangement links TRBV19 to TRBJ1-1, with D hard to call. Per the germline V gene, CDR1 is LNHDA and CDR2 is SQIVND (reference sequence). Trimming removed 10 bases at V and 1 base at J, with 7 bases between. The CDR3 is made up of 11 amino acids. The CDR3 sequence is CATEGNTEAFF. The CDR3 nucleotides read TGTGCCACTGAGGGGAACACTGAAGCTTTCTTT.